These T cell receptor beta chains were read from a single sample in a study of cytomegalovirus exposure and HLA in healthy donors. Generated by immunoSEQ multiplex PCR, the TCRdb table keeps only in-frame clones and is missing some. The table includes about 140,000 clones, roughly three fifths detected once. Sequenced material: PBMCs. The receptor source for this set is a woman aged 55-69 years in good health and CMV-seronegative. The CDR3 runs from the conserved cysteine through the conserved F or W. D genes are given only for firm matches. Size values are once, few and many counts, or a class for expanded clones, and some rows have none.

J gene	clone size	D gene	V gene	CDR3 DNA	CDR3 protein
TRBJ2-5	.	TRBD2	TRBV28	TGTGCCAGCAGCCACTCCCCCGGGAGGGAGGGGGAGACCCAGTACTTC	CASSHSPGREGETQYF
TRBJ2-1	.	TRBD2	TRBV6-6	TGTGCCAGAACCGGGACTAGCCCCAATGAGCAGTTCTTC	CARTGTSPNEQFF
TRBJ2-5	.	TRBD2	TRBV7-8	TGTGCCAGCAGCTTAAGAACGACTAGCGTGGAGGAGACCCAGTACTTC	CASSLRTTSVEETQYF
TRBJ2-1	few	TRBD1	TRBV9	TGTGCCAGCAGCGTAGCCGGGACAGGGTACAATGAGCAGTTCTTC	CASSVAGTGYNEQFF
TRBJ2-3	few	.	TRBV9	TGTGCCAGCAGCGTTACCACTCTTCTGCCCACAGATACGCAGTATTTT	CASSVTTLLPTDTQYF
TRBJ2-3	.	TRBD2	TRBV19	TGTGCCAGTACCTTACGATCCGGGGGGGTGACAGATACGCAGTATTTT	CASTLRSGGVTDTQYF
TRBJ1-2	.	.	TRBV5-4	TGTGCCAGCAGCTTGGTCCCAGGGGCGGAGGGCTACACCTTC	CASSLVPGAEGYTF
TRBJ2-4	few	.	TRBV2	TGTGCCAGCAGTGAAGGTCAGAACAAAAACATTCAGTACTTC	CASSEGQNKNIQYF
TRBJ2-5	.	TRBD2	TRBV7-9	TGTGCCGGAGAAGCGGGGGCGTACCAAGAGACCCAGTACTTC	CAGEAGAYQETQYF
TRBJ1-2	.	.	TRBV2	TGTGCCAGCAGGGACAGCGCGGAGGATGGCTACACCTTC	CASRDSAEDGYTF
TRBJ2-7	.	TRBD2	TRBV15	TGTGCCACCAGCAGAGACCGGGACTACCAATACGAGCAGTACTTC	CATSRDRDYQYEQYF
TRBJ1-5	.	TRBD1	TRBV7-9	TGTGCCAGCAGCTTAGGGACAGGGTATCAGCCCCAGCATTTT	CASSLGTGYQPQHF
TRBJ2-7	many	.	TRBV27	TGTGCCAGCAGATTAAGTACAGCCACGCTCTACGAGCAGTACTTC	CASRLSTATLYEQYF
TRBJ2-2	.	TRBD2	TRBV11-1	TGTGCCAGCAGCCCCGGGGGAGGGCGCACCGGGGAGCTGTTTTTT	CASSPGGGRTGELFF
TRBJ2-2	.	.	TRBV7-2	TGTGCCAGCAGAGCGGGCGCGAACACCGGGGAGCTGTTTTTT	CASRAGANTGELFF
TRBJ1-5	.	.	TRBV5-1	TGCGCCACCTCAGGGGCGGTTAGCAATCAGCCCCAGCATTTT	CATSGAVSNQPQHF
TRBJ1-1	.	TRBD1	TRBV19	TGTGCCAGTAGGCCACCACAGGGGCGGAGCACTGAAGCTTTCTTT	CASRPPQGRSTEAFF
TRBJ2-3	few	.	TRBV28	TGTGCCAGCAGACCGGGGGGCACAGATACGCAGTATTTT	CASRPGGTDTQYF
TRBJ2-1	.	.	TRBV30	TGTGCCTGGGCCCCAGGGCGGACTACACCGGACGGTATGTCCTACAATGAGCAGTTCTTC	CAWAPGRTTPDGMSYNEQFF
TRBJ2-2	.	TRBD2	TRBV7-2	TGTGCCAGCAGCCGACTAGCGGGAGGAGTGGTCACCGGGGAGCTGTTTTTT	CASSRLAGGVVTGELFF
TRBJ2-5	.	.	TRBV6-5	TGTGCCAGCAAAAGGGGGGGCGCAATTACAGAGACCCAGTACTTC	CASKRGGAITETQYF
TRBJ2-2	.	TRBD1	TRBV27	TGTGCCAGCAGTTTCGGGACAGTGAACACCGGGGAGCTGTTTTTT	CASSFGTVNTGELFF
TRBJ1-2	.	TRBD1	TRBV6-6	TGTGCCAGCTCAGTGCAGGGGGCCCCGGGGGGCTACACCTTC	CASSVQGAPGGYTF
TRBJ2-7	.	.	TRBV2	TGTGCCAGCAGTGAATACAGATCCGGGAGCTCCTACGAGCAGTACTTC	CASSEYRSGSSYEQYF
TRBJ2-5	.	TRBD1	TRBV5-8	TGTGCCAGCAGCATAAGCCGGACAGGGGGCGAGACCCAGTACTTC	CASSISRTGGETQYF
TRBJ1-6	.	TRBD1	TRBV5-4	TGTGCCAGCAGCTCAAACAGGGGGCCTAATTCACCCCTCCACTTT	CASSSNRGPNSPLHF
TRBJ1-6	.	TRBD1	TRBV10-3	TGTGCCATCACCTTGACAGGGGATTCACCCCTCCACTTT	CAITLTGDSPLHF
TRBJ2-1	.	.	TRBV5-1	TGCGCCAGCAGCTTGGACGGCTCGGGGGTCAATGAGCAGTTCTTC	CASSLDGSGVNEQFF
TRBJ2-2	.	TRBD2	TRBV9	TGTGCCAGCAGCGTCAACCCTCCCGGGACTACTACCGGGGAGCTGTTTTTT	CASSVNPPGTTTGELFF
TRBJ1-1	.	.	TRBV28	TGTGCCAGCAGTTTATCCGGACAGAAACCTGAAGCTTTCTTT	CASSLSGQKPEAFF
TRBJ1-3	few	.	TRBV2	TGTGCCAGCAGGGCAGGAACGGCTGGAAACACCATATATTTT	CASRAGTAGNTIYF
TRBJ1-1	.	.	TRBV6-5	TGTGCCAGCAGTACTGTCGGGGGAACCACTGAAGCTTTCTTT	CASSTVGGTTEAFF
TRBJ1-1	few	TRBD1	TRBV5-4	TGTGCCAGCAGCTTGGACAGGGGGATTACTGAAGCTTTCTTT	CASSLDRGITEAFF
TRBJ1-1	.	.	TRBV6-6	TGTGCCAGCAGTTACGAGGCGTTCGGAACTGAAGCTTTCTTT	CASSYEAFGTEAFF
TRBJ1-1	.	.	TRBV2	TGTGCCAGCAGTGTCAGGGTTAGGAACACTGAAGCTTTCTTT	CASSVRVRNTEAFF
TRBJ2-4	once	.	TRBV5-4	TGTGCCAGCAGCTTGGGGGGGGACGGGGTATCTTTC	CASSLGGDGVSF
TRBJ1-5	.	.	TRBV27	TGTGCCAGCAGTTTATTCCCCGACGGGGGAGGGACCCAGCATTTT	CASSLFPDGGGTQHF
TRBJ2-1	.	TRBD2	TRBV19	TGTGCCAGTAGTATCAGGGGGACTAGCGGGGCCTACAATGAGCAGTTCTTC	CASSIRGTSGAYNEQFF
TRBJ2-5	.	TRBD1	TRBV19	TGTGCCAGTAGTCCTCTGAACAGGGGACGAGAGACCCAGTACTTC	CASSPLNRGRETQYF
TRBJ1-2	few	.	TRBV2	TGTGCCAGCAGCGGGGACACCCTTGGTGGCTACACCTTC	CASSGDTLGGYTF
TRBJ1-5	.	TRBD1	TRBV10-3	TGTGCCATCAGTGAAACAGGGGTTCAGCCCCAGCATTTT	CAISETGVQPQHF
TRBJ1-3	.	.	TRBV27	TGTGCCAGCAGTTTATCGGTTAGCTCTGGAAACACCATATATTTT	CASSLSVSSGNTIYF
TRBJ2-5	.	.	TRBV9	TGTGCCAGCAGCAGGGATCCAGGGTGGGAGACCCAGTACTTC	CASSRDPGWETQYF
TRBJ2-1	.	TRBD2	TRBV4-1	TGCGCCAGCAGCCAAGCGGGAGGGCCCGGTGAGCAGTTCTTC	CASSQAGGPGEQFF
TRBJ2-7	.	.	TRBV5-1	TGCGCCAGCAGCTCCGAAGGACACTACGAGCAGTACTTC	CASSSEGHYEQYF
TRBJ2-3	.	TRBD2	TRBV4-2	TGTGCCAGCAGCCAAGATCTAGCGGGAGCTTTTACGCAGTATTTT	CASSQDLAGAFTQYF
TRBJ2-1	.	.	TRBV6-1	TGTGCCAGCAGTGATCTTTTCAGGGCCCCCGACAATGAGCAGTTCTTC	CASSDLFRAPDNEQFF